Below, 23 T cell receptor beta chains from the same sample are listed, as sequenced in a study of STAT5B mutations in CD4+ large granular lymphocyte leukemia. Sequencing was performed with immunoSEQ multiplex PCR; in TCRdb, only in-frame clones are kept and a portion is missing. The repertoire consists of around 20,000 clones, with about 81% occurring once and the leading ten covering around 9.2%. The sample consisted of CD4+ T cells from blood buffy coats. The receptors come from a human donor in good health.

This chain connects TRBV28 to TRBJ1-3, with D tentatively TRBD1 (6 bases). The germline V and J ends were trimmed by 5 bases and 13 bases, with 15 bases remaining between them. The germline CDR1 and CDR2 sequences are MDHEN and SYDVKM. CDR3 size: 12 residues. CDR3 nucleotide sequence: TGTGCCAGCAGTCTAGGACAGACTTCAATATATTTT. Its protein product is CASSLGQTSIYF. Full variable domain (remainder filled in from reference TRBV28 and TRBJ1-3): DVKVTQSSRYLVKRTGEKVFLECVQDMDHENMFWYRQDPGLGLRLIYFSYDVKMKEKGDIPEGYSVSREKKERFSLILESASTNQTSMYLCASSLGQTSIYFGEGSWLTVV.

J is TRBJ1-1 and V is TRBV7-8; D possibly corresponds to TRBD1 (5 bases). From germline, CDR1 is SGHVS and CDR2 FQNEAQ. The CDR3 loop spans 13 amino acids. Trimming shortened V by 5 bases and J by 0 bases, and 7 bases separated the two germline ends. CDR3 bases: TGTGCCAGCAGCCGGGACTTGAACACTGAAGCTTTCTTT. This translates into CASSRDLNTEAFF. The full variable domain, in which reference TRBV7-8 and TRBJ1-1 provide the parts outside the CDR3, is GAGVSQSPRYKVAKRGQDVALRCDPISGHVSLFWYQQALGQGPEFLTYFQNEAQLDKSGLPSDRFFAERPEGSVSTLKIQRTQQEDSAVYLCASSRDLNTEAFFGQGTRLTVV.

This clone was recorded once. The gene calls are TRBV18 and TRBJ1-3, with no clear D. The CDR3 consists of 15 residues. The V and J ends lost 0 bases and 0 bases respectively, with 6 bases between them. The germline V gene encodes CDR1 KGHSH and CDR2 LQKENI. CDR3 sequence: CASSPPEVSGNTIYF. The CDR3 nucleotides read TGTGCCAGCTCACCACCCGAGGTCTCTGGAAACACCATATATTTT.

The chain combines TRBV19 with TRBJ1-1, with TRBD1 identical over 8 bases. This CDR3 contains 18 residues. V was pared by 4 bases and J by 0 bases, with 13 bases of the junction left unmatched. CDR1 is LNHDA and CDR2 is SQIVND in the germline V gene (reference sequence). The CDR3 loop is CASSRPPDRAFMNTEAFF. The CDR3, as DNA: TGTGCCAGTAGTAGACCCCCGGACAGGGCCTTTATGAACACTGAAGCTTTCTTT.

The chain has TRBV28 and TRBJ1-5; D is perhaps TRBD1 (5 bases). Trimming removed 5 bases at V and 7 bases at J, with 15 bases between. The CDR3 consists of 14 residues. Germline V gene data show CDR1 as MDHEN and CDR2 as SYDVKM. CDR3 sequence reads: CASSARQTGQPQHF. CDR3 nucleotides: TGTGCCAGCAGTGCTAGACAGACCGGACAGCCCCAGCATTTT.

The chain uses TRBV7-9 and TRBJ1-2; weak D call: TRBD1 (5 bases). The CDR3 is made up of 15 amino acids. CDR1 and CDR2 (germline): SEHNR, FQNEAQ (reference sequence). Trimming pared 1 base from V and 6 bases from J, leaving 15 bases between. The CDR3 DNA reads TGTGCCAGCAGCTTAGGAGGGGCCAGATCACATGGCTACACCTTC. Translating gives CASSLGGARSHGYTF.

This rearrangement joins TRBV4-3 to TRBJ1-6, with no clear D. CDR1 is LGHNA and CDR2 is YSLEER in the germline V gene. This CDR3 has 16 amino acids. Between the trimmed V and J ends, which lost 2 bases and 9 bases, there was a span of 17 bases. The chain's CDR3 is CASSQRGPGGSSPLHF. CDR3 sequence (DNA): TGCGCCAGCAGCCAACGCGGTCCGGGTGGAAGTTCACCCCTCCACTTT.

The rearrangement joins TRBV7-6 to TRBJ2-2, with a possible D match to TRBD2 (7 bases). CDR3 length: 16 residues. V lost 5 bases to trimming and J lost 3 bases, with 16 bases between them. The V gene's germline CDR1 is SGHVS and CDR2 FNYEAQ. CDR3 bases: TGTGCCAGCAGCCCTTTAACAGGGAGGGACACCGGGGAGCTGTTTTTT. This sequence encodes CASSPLTGRDTGELFF.

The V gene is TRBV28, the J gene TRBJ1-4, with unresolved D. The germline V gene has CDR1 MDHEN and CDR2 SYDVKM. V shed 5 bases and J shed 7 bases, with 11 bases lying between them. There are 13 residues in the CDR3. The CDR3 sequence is CASSGRSFEKLFF. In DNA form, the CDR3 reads TGTGCCAGCAGTGGCCGGTCTTTTGAAAAACTGTTTTTT. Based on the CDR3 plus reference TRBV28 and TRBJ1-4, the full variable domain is DVKVTQSSRYLVKRTGEKVFLECVQDMDHENMFWYRQDPGLGLRLIYFSYDVKMKEKGDIPEGYSVSREKKERFSLILESASTNQTSMYLCASSGRSFEKLFFGSGTQLSVL.

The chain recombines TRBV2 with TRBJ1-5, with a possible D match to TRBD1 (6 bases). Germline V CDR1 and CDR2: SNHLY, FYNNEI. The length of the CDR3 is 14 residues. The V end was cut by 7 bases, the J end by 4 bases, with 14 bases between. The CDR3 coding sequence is TGTGCCAGCACTATAACAGGGACAAATCAGCCCCAGCATTTT. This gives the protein CASTITGTNQPQHF.

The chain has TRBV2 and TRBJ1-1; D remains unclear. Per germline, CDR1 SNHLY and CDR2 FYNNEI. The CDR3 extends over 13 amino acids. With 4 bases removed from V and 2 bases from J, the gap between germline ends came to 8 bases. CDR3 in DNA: TGTGCCAGCAGTGTGTGGACTAACACTGAAGCTTTCTTT. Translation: CASSVWTNTEAFF. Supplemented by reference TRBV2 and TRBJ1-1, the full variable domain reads EPEVTQTPSHQVTQMGQEVILRCVPISNHLYFYWYRQILGQKVEFLVSFYNNEISEKSEIFDDQFSVERPDGSNFTLKIRSTKLEDSAMYFCASSVWTNTEAFFGQGTRLTVV.

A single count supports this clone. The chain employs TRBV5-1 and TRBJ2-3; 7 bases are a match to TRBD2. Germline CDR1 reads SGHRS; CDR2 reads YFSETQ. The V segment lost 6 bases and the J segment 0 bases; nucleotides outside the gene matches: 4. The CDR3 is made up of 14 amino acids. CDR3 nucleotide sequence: TGCGCCAGCAAGGTGGGGGGGAGCACAGATACGCAGTATTTT. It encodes CASKVGGSTDTQYF.

The CDR3 here is CASSLEVPGELFF. The CDR3 coding sequence is TGTGCCAGCAGCTTGGAAGTGCCCGGGGAGCTGTTTTTT. The chain carries TRBV5-8 and TRBJ2-2; no clear D gene. Germline V CDR1 and CDR2: SGHTS, YDEGEE. The germline V and J ends were trimmed by 0 bases and 6 bases, with 6 bases remaining between them. CDR3 length equals 13 residues. Full variable domain (remainder filled in from reference TRBV5-8 and TRBJ2-2): EAGVTQSPTHLIKTRGQQATLRCSPISGHTSVYWYQQALGLGLQFLLWYDEGEERNRGNFPPRFSGRQFPNYSSELNVNALELEDSALYLCASSLEVPGELFFGEGSRLTVL.

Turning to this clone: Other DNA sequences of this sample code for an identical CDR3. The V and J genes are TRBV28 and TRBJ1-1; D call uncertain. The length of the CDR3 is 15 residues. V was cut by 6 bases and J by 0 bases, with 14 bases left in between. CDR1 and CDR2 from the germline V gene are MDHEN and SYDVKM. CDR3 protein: CASSDPTGLNTEAFF. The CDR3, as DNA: TGTGCCAGCAGCGACCCCACGGGTTTGAACACTGAAGCTTTCTTT.

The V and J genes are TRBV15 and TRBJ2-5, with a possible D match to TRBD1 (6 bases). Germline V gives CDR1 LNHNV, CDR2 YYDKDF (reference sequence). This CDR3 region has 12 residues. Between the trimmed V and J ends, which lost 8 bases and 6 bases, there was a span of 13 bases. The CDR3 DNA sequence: TGTGCCACCGGAGACAGGTTGAAGACCCAGTACTTC. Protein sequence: CATGDRLKTQYF.

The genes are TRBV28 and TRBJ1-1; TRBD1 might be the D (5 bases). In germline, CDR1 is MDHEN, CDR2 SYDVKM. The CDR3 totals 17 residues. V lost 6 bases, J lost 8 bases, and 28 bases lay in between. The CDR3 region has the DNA TGTGCCAGCAGGTCACCCGGGACTATTTGGGCGAACGAAGAAGCTTTCTTT. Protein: CASRSPGTIWANEEAFF.

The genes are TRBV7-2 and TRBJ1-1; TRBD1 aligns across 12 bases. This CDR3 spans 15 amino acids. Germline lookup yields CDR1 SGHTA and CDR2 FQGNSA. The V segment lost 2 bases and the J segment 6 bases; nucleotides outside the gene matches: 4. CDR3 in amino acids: CASSLKGQGAAEAFF. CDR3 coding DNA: TGTGCCAGCAGCTTAAAGGGACAGGGGGCTGCTGAAGCTTTCTTT.

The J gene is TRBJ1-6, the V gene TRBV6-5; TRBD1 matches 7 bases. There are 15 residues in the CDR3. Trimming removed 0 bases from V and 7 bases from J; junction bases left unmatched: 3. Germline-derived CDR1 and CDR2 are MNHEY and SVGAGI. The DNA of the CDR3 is TGTGCCAGCAGTTACTCTCGACAGGGCAATTCACCCCTCCACTTT. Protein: CASSYSRQGNSPLHF.

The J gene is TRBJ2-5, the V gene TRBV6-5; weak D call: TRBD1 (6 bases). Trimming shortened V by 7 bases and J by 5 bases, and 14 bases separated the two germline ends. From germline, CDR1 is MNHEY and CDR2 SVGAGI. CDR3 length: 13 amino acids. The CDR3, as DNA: TGTGCCAGCACTGTCAGGGGCGGTGAGACCCAGTACTTC. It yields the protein CASTVRGGETQYF.

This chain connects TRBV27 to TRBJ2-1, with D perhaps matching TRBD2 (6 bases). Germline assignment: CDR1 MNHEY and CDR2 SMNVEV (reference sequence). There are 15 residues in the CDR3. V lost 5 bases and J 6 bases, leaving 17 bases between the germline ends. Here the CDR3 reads CASSLGLLSSNEQFF. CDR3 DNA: TGTGCCAGCAGTCTGGGACTTCTTTCGTCCAATGAGCAGTTCTTC.

The CDR3 bases are TGTGCCAGCAGCTTCCGAGGGGACGAGCAGTACTTC. Encoded protein: CASSFRGDEQYF. This rearrangement joins TRBV11-1 to TRBJ2-7; D is perhaps TRBD1 or TRBD2 (5 bases each). Trimming took off 3 bases at V and 5 bases at J, with 8 bases between the two ends. The CDR3 is made up of 12 amino acids. Germline lookup yields CDR1 SGHAT and CDR2 FQDESV (reference sequence).

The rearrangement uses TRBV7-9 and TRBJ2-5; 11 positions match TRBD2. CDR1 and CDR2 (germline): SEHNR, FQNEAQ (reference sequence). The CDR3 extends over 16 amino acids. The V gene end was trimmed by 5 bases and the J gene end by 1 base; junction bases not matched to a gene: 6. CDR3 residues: CASSPGTSGVQETQYF. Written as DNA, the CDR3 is TGTGCCAGCAGCCCCGGGACTAGCGGAGTCCAAGAGACCCAGTACTTC.

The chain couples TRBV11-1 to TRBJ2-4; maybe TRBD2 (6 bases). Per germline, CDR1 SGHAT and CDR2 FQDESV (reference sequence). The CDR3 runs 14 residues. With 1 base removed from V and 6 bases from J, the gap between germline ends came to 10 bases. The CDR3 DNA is TGTGCCAGCAGCTTAGGGGACTTCAGAAACATTCAGTACTTC. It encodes CASSLGDFRNIQYF. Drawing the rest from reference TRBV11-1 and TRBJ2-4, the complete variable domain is EAEVAQSPRYKITEKSQAVAFWCDPISGHATLYWYRQILGQGPELLVQFQDESVVDDSQLPKDRFSAERLKGVDSTLKIQPAELGDSAMYLCASSLGDFRNIQYFGAGTRLSVL.